This entry lists 11 T cell receptor beta chains sequenced from one sample in a study of early T cells in non-severe SARS-CoV-2 infection. Each CDR3 protein is one row after TCRdb ran MiXCR on the 5' RACE reads. The repertoire consists of more than 80,000 distinct CDR3 sequences, with roughly 17% occurring once and the leading ten covering about 1.3%. The specimen sequenced was whole blood. These receptors all stem from an adult who was a healthcare worker with PCR-confirmed SARS-CoV-2 infection or an uninfected control (not recorded which).

V and J are TRBV7-9 and TRBJ2-3; 11 nucleotides match TRBD2. The CDR3 has 19 residues. V shed 1 base and J 5 bases; nucleotides not matched to a gene: 14. Germline CDR1 SEHNR, CDR2 FQNEAQ (reference sequence). The CDR3 is CASSLELAGAGVPLDTQYF. In DNA form, the CDR3 reads TGTGCCAGCAGCTTAGAACTAGCGGGAGCGGGGGTGCCACTAGATACGCAGTATTTT.

The chain joins TRBV7-2 to TRBJ2-7; TRBD1 matches at 9 bases. Germline V gene data show CDR1 as SGHTA and CDR2 as FQGNSA. The CDR3 contains 15 residues. Losses at the gene ends were 5 bases for V and 4 bases for J; bases not matched to a gene: 9. CDR3 in amino acids: CASSPTRQGGYEQYF. DNA of the CDR3: TGTGCCAGCAGCCCGACCCGACAGGGGGGGTACGAGCAGTACTTC.

This clonotype has more than one count but fewer than ten. V gene TRBV20-1 combines with J gene TRBJ2-2; the match to TRBD2 covers 8 bases. This CDR3 spans 13 amino acids. CDR1 is DFQATT, CDR2 SNEGSKA, per germline (reference sequence). The trim removed 4 bases at V and 5 bases at J, leaving 3 bases unmatched. The CDR3 coding sequence is TGCAGTGCTAAGGCGGGAGGAACCGGGGAGCTGTTTTTT. As protein: CSAKAGGTGELFF.

The chain carries TRBV2 and TRBJ1-2; D not certain. This CDR3 spans 15 amino acids. CDR1 is SNHLY and CDR2 is FYNNEI in the germline V gene. V was trimmed by 5 bases and J by 4 bases, leaving 17 bases between them. The CDR3 nucleotides are TGTGCCAGCAGTCTCCGGGAATACTCAATCTATGGCTACACCTTC. Residues: CASSLREYSIYGYTF.

The chain uses TRBV9 and TRBJ2-3; D may be TRBD1 (5 bases). The CDR3 totals 15 residues. Trimming removed 2 bases from V and 0 bases from J, with 10 bases in between. CDR1 and CDR2 (germline): SGDLS, YYNGEE. The CDR3 loop reads CASSVRGTSTDTQYF. The CDR3 DNA is TGTGCCAGCAGCGTTAGGGGTACTAGCACAGATACGCAGTATTTT.

This rearrangement joins TRBV7-9 to TRBJ2-7, with 7 bases that match TRBD1. This CDR3 has 17 residues. CDR1 and CDR2 from the germline V gene are SEHNR and FQNEAQ (reference sequence). With V trimmed by 5 bases and J by 2 bases, 15 bases remained unmatched. CDR3 nucleotide sequence: TGTGCCAGCAGCCCTCTTCAAGACCGGGACAGCCCCTACGAGCAGTACTTC. It yields the protein CASSPLQDRDSPYEQYF.

The genes are TRBV7-2 and TRBJ2-6, with TRBD1 matching over 8 bases. CDR1 and CDR2 (germline): SGHTA, FQGNSA. After removal of 5 bases from V and 4 bases from J, the junction contained 16 bases not matched to a gene. CDR3 length: 19 residues. CDR3 sequence: CASSLSWGRGLSGANVLTF. CDR3 nucleotides: TGTGCCAGCAGCCTCTCCTGGGGCAGGGGGCTATCCGGGGCCAACGTCCTGACTTTC.

The chain's CDR3 is CATWEWGRQVNTEAFF. The CDR3 DNA is TGTGCCACCTGGGAATGGGGGCGGCAAGTGAACACTGAAGCTTTCTTT. The chain combines TRBV6-2 or TRBV6-3 with TRBJ1-1, with a tentative D call TRBD1 (6 bases). CDR1 MNHEY and CDR2 SVGEGT come from the germline V gene. The V end lost 10 bases, the J end lost 0 bases, and 21 bases lay between the germline ends. The CDR3 is 16 residues long.

This chain connects TRBV20-1 to TRBJ1-5; no clear D. V was pared by 2 bases and J by 4 bases, with 12 bases between. CDR1 is DFQATT and CDR2 is SNEGSKA in the germline V gene (reference sequence). The CDR3 totals 14 residues. As DNA, the CDR3 is TGCAGTGCTAGACCGGGGTCAACTAATCAGCCCCAGCATTTT. It is translated as CSARPGSTNQPQHF.

This clonotype showed up just a few times. The J gene is TRBJ1-3, the V gene TRBV20-1; 8 nucleotides match TRBD1. From germline, CDR1 is DFQATT and CDR2 SNEGSKA (reference sequence). The V gene end was trimmed by 6 bases and the J gene end by 1 base; junction bases not matched to a gene: 8. There are 15 residues in the CDR3. The DNA of the CDR3 is TGCAGTGCAACGGACAGGGTGAGATCTGGAAACACCATATATTTT. It encodes CSATDRVRSGNTIYF.

The chain links TRBV11-2 to TRBJ2-1; 16 positions agree with TRBD2. V was pared by 4 bases and J by 6 bases, with 6 bases of the junction left unmatched. The germline gives CDR1 SGHAT, CDR2 FQNNGV. The CDR3 contains 17 residues. The DNA of the CDR3 is TGTGCCAGCAGCTCTGGGACTAGCGGGAGGGCCATCAATGAGCAGTTCTTC. This gives the protein CASSSGTSGRAINEQFF.